This is a list of T cell receptor beta chains from one sample in a study of vaccination and CD4 T cells after COVID-19. Using its own MiXCR run on the PCR reads, TCRdb lists one record per CDR3 protein. The table includes about 16,000 distinct CDR3 sequences, less than 40% detected once. Antigens of these TCRs are unknown. The sample here was CD4+ T cells from blood, cultured in vitro, taken before SARS-CoV-2 vaccination. The receptor set was obtained from a human donor who received a COVID-19 vaccine. The CDR3 runs from the conserved cysteine through the conserved F or W. A D gene is named only where the DNA matches it firmly. The size of a clone is reported for some rows only, either as once, few or many, or as a class for expanded clones.

J gene | clone size | D gene | CDR3 length | V gene | CDR3 protein | CDR3 DNA
TRBJ2-2 | . | . | 13 | TRBV27 | CASSLSGSGELFF | TGTGCCAGCAGTTTGAGTGGGTCCGGGGAGCTGTTTTTT
TRBJ2-3 | . | . | 15 | TRBV21-1 | CASSKMCGNTDTRYF | TGTGCCAGCAGCAAAATGTGTGGGAATACAGATACGCGGTATTTT
TRBJ1-6 | . | . | 17 | TRBV15 | CATSRVPGGGSYSPLHF | TGTGCCACCAGCAGAGTCCCCGGCGGGGGAAGTTATTCACCCCTCCACTTT
TRBJ2-7 | . | . | 15 | TRBV29-1 | CSVEEAGLTSYEQYF | TGCAGCGTTGAAGAGGCGGGGTTAACCTCCTACGAGCAGTACTTC
TRBJ1-5 | . | TRBD1 | 13 | TRBV20-1 | CSALQGGGQPQHF | TGCAGTGCCTTGCAGGGGGGGGGTCAGCCCCAGCATTTT
TRBJ1-2 | few | . | 17 | TRBV20-1 | CSAGRWGPSVTGNGYTF | TGCAGTGCTGGTCGGTGGGGACCCTCTGTCACCGGGAATGGCTACACCTTC
TRBJ2-7 | once | . | 14 | TRBV20-1 | CSARPQGRVGEQYF | TGCAGTGCTAGACCTCAGGGTCGAGTGGGCGAGCAGTACTTC
TRBJ2-2 | . | TRBD2 | 16 | TRBV11-2 | CASRRTSGGLPGELFF | TGTGCCAGCAGAAGGACTAGCGGGGGGTTACCCGGGGAGCTGTTTTTT
TRBJ1-1 | few | . | 15 | TRBV2 | CASSELEIGGTEAFF | TGTGCCAGCAGTGAACTGGAGATCGGGGGCACTGAAGCTTTCTTT
TRBJ1-1 | once | . | 15 | TRBV5-1 | CASSLDGARGAEAFF | TGCGCCAGCAGCTTGGACGGGGCACGGGGCGCTGAAGCTTTCTTT
TRBJ2-3 | . | TRBD1 | 14 | TRBV20-1 | CSATDRASTDTQYF | TGCAGTGCTACGGACAGGGCGAGCACAGATACGCAGTATTTT
TRBJ1-6 | . | TRBD1 | 16 | TRBV7-8 | CASSFILGQGNSPLHF | TGTGCCAGCAGTTTTATTCTGGGACAGGGGAATTCACCCCTCCACTTT
TRBJ2-3 | . | TRBD1 | 13 | TRBV20-1 | CSAGQGDTDTQYF | TGCAGTGCAGGACAGGGAGACACAGATACGCAGTATTTT
TRBJ1-6 | few | . | 17 | TRBV2 | CASSEAGAGNYNSPLHF | TGTGCCAGCAGTGAAGCGGGGGCAGGGAACTATAATTCACCCCTCCACTTT
TRBJ1-4 | few | . | 13 | TRBV20-1 | CSAKATTNEKLFF | TGCAGTGCTAAGGCAACCACTAATGAAAAACTGTTTTTT
TRBJ1-2 | few | TRBD1 | 14 | TRBV20-1 | CSAHRPSRDRVYTF | TGCAGTGCTCATCGACCGTCCCGGGACAGGGTCTACACCTTC
TRBJ1-2 | . | . | 13 | TRBV20-1 | CSARVGSNYGYTF | TGCAGTGCTAGGGTAGGGTCAAACTATGGCTACACCTTC
TRBJ1-5 | . | . | 14 | TRBV30 | CAWSVGQSNQPQHF | TGTGCCTGGAGTGTTGGTCAGAGCAATCAGCCCCAGCATTTT
TRBJ2-5 | . | . | 15 | TRBV12-3/TRBV12-4 | CASSLGGALQETQYF | TGTGCCAGCAGTTTAGGTGGGGCCCTGCAAGAGACCCAGTACTTC
TRBJ1-3 | few | . | 16 | TRBV11-3 | CASSSPPGSPGNTIYF | TGTGCCAGCAGCTCGCCTCCAGGGTCCCCTGGAAACACCATATATTTT
TRBJ1-1 | . | . | 11 | TRBV6-1 | CASMGAVGAFF | TGTGCCAGCATGGGGGCCGTTGGGGCTTTCTTT
TRBJ1-3 | . | . | 14 | TRBV6-1 | CASSRVGEGNTIYF | TGTGCCAGCAGTCGAGTGGGGGAAGGAAACACCATATATTTT
TRBJ2-1 | . | TRBD2 | 17 | TRBV20-1 | CSARPQRGLAGDNEQFF | TGCAGTGCTAGACCACAACGAGGACTAGCGGGGGACAATGAGCAGTTCTTC
TRBJ1-2 | . | . | 15 | TRBV15 | CATSRDPGAPYGYTF | TGTGCCACCAGCAGAGATCCGGGGGCCCCCTATGGCTACACCTTC
TRBJ1-5 | . | . | 15 | TRBV28 | CASSFWGNPNQPQHF | TGTGCCAGCAGTTTCTGGGGGAATCCCAATCAGCCCCAGCATTTT
TRBJ2-1 | few | . | 14 | TRBV4-2 | CASSLLAAYNEQFF | TGTGCCAGCAGCTTGCTGGCAGCCTACAATGAGCAGTTCTTC
TRBJ1-1 | . | . | 14 | TRBV11-2 | CASSFWGDNTEAFF | TGTGCCAGCAGCTTTTGGGGGGACAACACTGAAGCTTTCTTT
TRBJ2-7 | . | . | 16 | TRBV6-5 | CASSYWGGRGRNEQYF | TGTGCCAGCAGTTACTGGGGAGGAAGGGGGCGAAACGAGCAGTACTTC
TRBJ1-2 | few | TRBD1 | 13 | TRBV24-1 | CATSDPDRAGYTF | TGTGCCACCAGTGATCCCGACAGGGCTGGCTACACCTTC
TRBJ1-1 | . | TRBD1 | 14 | TRBV7-8 | CASSTDRMNTEAFF | TGTGCCAGCAGCACGGACAGGATGAACACTGAAGCTTTCTTT
TRBJ1-2 | . | TRBD1 | 13 | TRBV6-5 | CASSFQGAVGYTF | TGTGCCAGCAGTTTCCAGGGGGCGGTTGGCTACACCTTC
TRBJ2-7 | . | . | 14 | TRBV5-1 | CASSLLQGGREQYF | TGCGCCAGCAGCTTGCTTCAGGGGGGACGCGAGCAGTACTTC
TRBJ1-2 | . | . | 15 | TRBV6-1 | CASSVLGRSNYGYTF | TGTGCCAGCAGTGTGTTGGGACGATCTAACTATGGCTACACCTTC
TRBJ1-6 | few | . | 14 | TRBV12-3/TRBV12-4 | CASSYQPYNSPLHF | TGTGCCAGCAGTTATCAGCCCTATAATTCACCCCTCCACTTT
TRBJ1-2 | . | . | 13 | TRBV20-1 | CSARDGQTYGYTF | TGCAGTGCTAGAGATGGACAAACCTATGGCTACACCTTC
TRBJ2-2 | few | . | 13 | TRBV12-3/TRBV12-4 | CASSPDTYGELFF | TGTGCCAGCAGTCCGGATACTTATGGGGAGCTGTTTTTT
TRBJ2-5 | few | . | 18 | TRBV20-1 | CSARDQKGRYRGWETQYF | TGCAGTGCTAGAGATCAAAAGGGACGGTACCGCGGATGGGAGACCCAGTACTTC
TRBJ1-1 | few | TRBD1 | 14 | TRBV20-1 | CSARGGTANTEAFF | TGCAGTGCTAGAGGAGGGACAGCGAACACTGAAGCTTTCTTT
TRBJ1-2 | few | . | 13 | TRBV7-9 | CASSLATNYGYTF | TGTGCCAGCAGCCTCGCTACTAACTATGGCTACACCTTC
TRBJ1-1 | . | TRBD1 | 13 | TRBV24-1 | CATSETGTGTAFF | TGTGCCACCAGTGAGACCGGGACAGGTACGGCTTTCTTT
TRBJ2-3 | few | . | 15 | TRBV5-1 | CASSHRAGYTDTQYF | TGCGCCAGCAGCCATCGAGCGGGCTACACAGATACGCAGTATTTT
TRBJ2-7 | . | TRBD2 | 12 | TRBV20-1 | CSARLAGYEQYF | TGCAGTGCTAGACTAGCGGGGTACGAGCAGTACTTC
TRBJ2-1 | . | . | 14 | TRBV7-9 | CASSLGEEYNEQFF | TGTGCCAGCAGCTTGGGGGAGGAATACAATGAGCAGTTCTTC
TRBJ1-1 | . | TRBD1 | 15 | TRBV18 | CASSPLGGQYTEAFF | TGTGCCAGCTCACCATTGGGGGGACAGTACACTGAAGCTTTCTTT
TRBJ1-4 | few | . | 14 | TRBV7-9 | CASSLGGEDEKLFF | TGTGCCAGCAGCTTAGGGGGGGAGGATGAAAAACTGTTTTTT
TRBJ1-5 | . | . | 14 | TRBV6-1 | CASSHLRDNQPQHF | TGTGCCAGCAGTCACCTCAGGGACAATCAGCCCCAGCATTTT
TRBJ1-4 | . | TRBD1 | 13 | TRBV19 | CASVTGTAGKLFF | TGTGCCAGTGTAACCGGGACAGCGGGGAAACTGTTTTTT
TRBJ2-7 | . | TRBD1 | 14 | TRBV5-1 | CASSLGTAQYEQYF | TGCGCCAGCAGCCTTGGGACAGCTCAATACGAGCAGTACTTC
TRBJ2-3 | . | . | 14 | TRBV6-1 | CASSPLTTPDTQYF | TGTGCCAGCAGTCCCCTGACCACACCGGATACGCAGTATTTT
TRBJ1-1 | few | . | 16 | TRBV20-1 | CSASRQFRFMNTEAFF | TGCAGTGCTAGTAGGCAATTCCGATTCATGAACACTGAAGCTTTCTTT
TRBJ2-3 | few | . | 14 | TRBV5-1 | CASSLGIYTDTQYF | TGCGCCAGCAGCTTAGGGATTTACACAGATACGCAGTATTTT